This TCR delta chain was retrieved from a study of gamma-delta T cells after stem cell transplantation. This clone is medium-sized within its sample. TCRdb re-processed the RT-PCR reads using CATT. The sample consists of several thousand delta-chain clones, roughly 23% of them appearing once. The CDR3 has 17 residues. Trimming cost V 2 bases and J 3 bases, with 21 bases left between them. The germline CDR1 and CDR2 sequences are GEAIGNYY and EKD. The rearrangement uses TRDV2 and TRDJ1; tentative D call: TRDD3 (6 bases). The TCR comes from a human donor. It is not recorded whose cells these are; they may come from a transplant donor. The sequencing sample was made of gamma-delta T cells. DNA of the CDR3: TGTGCCTGTGACAACGTACTGGGACCAACCCTCCCCGATAAACTCATCTTT. Its protein product is CACDNVLGPTLPDKLIF.